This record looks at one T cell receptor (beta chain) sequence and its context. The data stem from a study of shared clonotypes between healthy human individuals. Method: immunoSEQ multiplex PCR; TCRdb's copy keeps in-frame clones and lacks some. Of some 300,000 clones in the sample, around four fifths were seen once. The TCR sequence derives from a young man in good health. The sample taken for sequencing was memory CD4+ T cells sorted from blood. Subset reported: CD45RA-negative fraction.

Written as DNA, the CDR3 is TGTGCCAGCAGTTATTCCGGACGAAACAATGAGCAGTTCTTC. Translated: CASSYSGRNNEQFF. This chain joins TRBV6-6 and TRBJ2-1, with no clear D. Germline assignment: CDR1 MNHNY and CDR2 SVGAGI (reference sequence). V lost 3 bases, J lost 5 bases, and 11 bases lay in between. This CDR3 comprises 14 residues.